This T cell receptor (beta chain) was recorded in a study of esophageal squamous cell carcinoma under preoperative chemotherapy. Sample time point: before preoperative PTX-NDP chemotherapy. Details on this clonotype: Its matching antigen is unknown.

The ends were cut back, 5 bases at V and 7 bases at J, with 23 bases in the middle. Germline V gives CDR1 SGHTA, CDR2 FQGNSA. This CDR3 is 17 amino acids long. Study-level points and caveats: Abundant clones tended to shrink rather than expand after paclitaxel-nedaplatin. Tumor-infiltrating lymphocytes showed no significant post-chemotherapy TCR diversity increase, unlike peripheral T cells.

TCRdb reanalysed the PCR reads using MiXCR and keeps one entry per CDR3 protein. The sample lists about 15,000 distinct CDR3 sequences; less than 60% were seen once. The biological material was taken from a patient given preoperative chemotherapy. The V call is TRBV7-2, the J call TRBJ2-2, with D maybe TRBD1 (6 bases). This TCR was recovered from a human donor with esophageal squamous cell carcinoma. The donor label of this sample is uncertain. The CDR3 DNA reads TGTGCCAGCAGCAAGGGACATGGCTCGCTGGAAGTCGGGGAGCTGTTTTTT. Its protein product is CASSKGHGSLEVGELFF.